The 20 T cell receptor beta chains below all came from one sample that was sequenced in a study of tumor-infiltrating lymphocytes in primary liver carcinoma. TCR beta cDNA was prepared out of around 460 ng total RNA by means of a constant-region primer. Slightly modified ARM-PCR served as the procedure for the TCR beta libraries. These libraries came from three rounds of nested multiplex PCR. The first two PCR rounds used TRBV1-TRBV30 forward primers with a C-beta reverse primer, 10 cycles each. TCRdb processed the multiplex PCR reads anew with MiXCR; each CDR3 protein has one entry. The sample includes 25,000 to 30,000 distinct CDR3 sequences, around 78% of them seen just once. Co-extracted RNA and DNA came from approximately 20-30 mg of unsorted bulk tissue. The sequenced sample consisted of liver tumor tissue from sampling region 3. The subset is: tumor region T3, left-lateral pole. These receptors came from a man in his forties or fifties with primary liver carcinoma and hepatitis B virus infection.

Details on this clonotype: One junction end does not reproduce the germline sequence, and a read error may be involved. The chain combines TRBV6-6 with TRBJ2-2; tentatively, D is TRBD2 (5 bases). Germline values: CDR1 MNHNY, CDR2 SVGAGI (reference sequence). CDR3 length equals 14 residues. CDR3 sequence (DNA): TGTGCCAGCCGTCCGGACTCCTCCTCCGGGGAGTTGTTATTT. It specifies CASRPDSSSGELLF.

The chain combines TRBV7-8 with TRBJ2-3; D possibly matches TRBD1 or TRBD2 (5 bases each). CDR3 length: 13 residues. The V and J ends lost 6 bases and 6 bases respectively, with 13 bases between them. Germline assignment: CDR1 SGHVS and CDR2 FQNEAQ. The CDR3 DNA follows: TGTGCCAGCAGGGGGGTGGATGAGGATACGCAGTATTTT. Residues: CASRGVDEDTQYF.

As to this clonotype: At one of its ends the junction is not consistent with the germline gene, which may arise from a read error. The V call is TRBV11-2, the J call TRBJ2-2; a possible D gene is TRBD2 (6 bases). Germline V gene data show CDR1 as SGHAT and CDR2 as FQNNGV. The CDR3 extends over 17 amino acids. The CDR3 region has the DNA TGTGCCAGGAGCTTAGCATTAGGAGGGGATAACACCGGGGAGCTGTTTTTT. Its translation is CARSLALGGDNTGELFF. Full variable domain (missing parts from reference TRBV11-2 and TRBJ2-2): EAGVAQSPRYKIIEKRQSVAFWCNPISGHATLYWYQQILGQGPKLLIQFQNNGVVDDSQLPKDRFSAERLKGVDSTLKIQPAKLEDSAVYLCARSLALGGDNTGELFFGEGSRLTVL.

A note on this clonotype: In this CDR3 the conserved last residue, phenylalanine or tryptophan, is missing, so a read error is likely. This chain's CDR3 is CASSRVAGATDTQYY. CDR3 coding DNA: TGCGCCAGCAGCCGAGTCGCGGGCGCCACAGATACGCAGTATTAT. The chain has TRBV4-1 and TRBJ2-3; D might be TRBD2 (5 bases). Germline V lookup: CDR1 MGHRA, CDR2 YSYEKL. The CDR3 is 15 amino acids. Between the trimmed V and J ends, which lost 4 bases and 2 bases, there was a span of 13 bases.

In regard to this clonotype: A junction end diverges from the germline sequence, so it may reflect a read error. The chain joins TRBV11-2 to TRBJ2-7; TRBD1 matches 9 bases. The germline CDR1 and CDR2 sequences are SGHAT and FQNNGV. This CDR3 has 16 residues. The CDR3 DNA sequence: TGTGCCAACAGCTTCATACAGGGGGCCATACATATCGAGAAGTACTTC. This sequence encodes CANSFIQGAIHIEKYF. Variable domain in full (rest from reference TRBV11-2 and TRBJ2-7): EAGVAQSPRYKIIEKRQSVAFWCNPISGHATLYWYQQILGQGPKLLIQFQNNGVVDDSQLPKDRFSAERLKGVDSTLKIQPAKLEDSAVYLCANSFIQGAIHIEKYFGPGTRLTVT.

The chain joins TRBV12-3 or TRBV12-4 to TRBJ2-3; D gene unclear. CDR3 length equals 13 residues. Trimming took off 6 bases at V and 4 bases at J, with 11 bases between the two ends. The CDR3 sequence is CASRPTDSDTQYF. Here the CDR3 DNA reads TGTGCCAGCAGACCGACGGATTCAGATACGCAGTATTTT.

In regard to this clonotype: One end of the junction fails to match germline, which may point to a read error. V usage is TRBV6-6 and J usage is TRBJ2-5; TRBD1 matches at 7 bases. Germline CDR1 MNHNY, CDR2 SVGAGI (reference sequence). CDR3 size: 13 residues. This CDR3 is CASSYWQGESQCF. CDR3 bases: TGTGCCAGCAGTTACTGGCAGGGGGAGAGCCAGTGCTTC.

Remarks on this clonotype: A junction boundary mismatches the germline segment, possibly from a read error. The V call is TRBV29-1, the J call TRBJ2-5, with 7 bases that match TRBD2. From germline, CDR1 is SQVTM and CDR2 ANQGSEA. CDR3 length: 15 residues. The CDR3 nucleotides read TGCAGCGTCGAAGAGGGAGCGGGATACCAAGAGACCCACTACTTC. Translating it yields CSVEEGAGYQETHYF.

Details on this clonotype: Its ends do not fully match the called genes, so a read error is possible. V gene TRBV6-6 combines with J gene TRBJ2-3; D might be TRBD2 (6 bases). Germline CDR1 is MNHNY and CDR2 is SVGAGI (reference sequence). The length of the CDR3 is 16 residues. The CDR3: CASSRTGTLRTDTQYF. In DNA, the CDR3 is TGTGCCAGCAGTCGGACTGGGACTCTCCGCACTGATACGCAGTATTTT.

In the case of this clonotype: Given the absence of the conserved phenylalanine or tryptophan at the CDR3 end, a read error is likely. The chain recombines TRBV6-6 with TRBJ2-7; the D gene is possibly TRBD2 (5 bases). Germline-derived CDR1 and CDR2 are MNHNY and SVGAGI (reference sequence). V was cut by 9 bases and J by 3 bases, with 21 bases left in between. The CDR3 is made up of 15 amino acids. Here the CDR3 reads CASSHDTYGNYEQYI. The CDR3 DNA reads TGTGCCAGTAGTCATGACACCTACGGGAACTACGAGCAGTACATC.

In regard to this clonotype: The junction shows a germline mismatch at one end, possibly a read error. The DNA for the CDR3 is TGTGCCAGCAGTGCCGGGACTAGCGGTACGCTAGCCGAAAACATTCAGTACTTC. It codes for CASSAGTSGTLAENIQYF. This chain uses TRBV12-3 or TRBV12-4 with TRBJ2-4; 11 bases line up with TRBD2. CDR3 length equals 18 residues.

The chain employs TRBV6-5 and TRBJ2-1, with D possibly being TRBD2 (5 bases). Germline V gene data show CDR1 as MNHEY and CDR2 as SVGAGI. The CDR3 runs to 15 residues. The V end lost 1 base, the J end lost 8 bases, and 15 bases lay between the germline ends. This CDR3 is CASSYWVLGGDEQFF. The CDR3, as DNA: TGTGCCAGCAGTTACTGGGTTCTAGGAGGTGATGAGCAGTTCTTC.

This clonotype has at least ten counts. The rearrangement uses TRBV4-2 and TRBJ2-1; D remains ambiguous. Trimming cost V 1 base and J 7 bases, with 8 bases left between them. Germline V gene data show CDR1 as LGHNA and CDR2 as YNFKEQ. There are 13 residues in the CDR3. The CDR3 is CASSQAPVNEQFF. CDR3 bases: TGTGCCAGCAGCCAAGCCCCGGTGAATGAGCAGTTCTTC.

Concerning this clonotype itself: One end of the junction does not line up with germline, which may come from a read error. The genes are TRBV7-8 and TRBJ2-3; D may be TRBD1 (5 bases). From germline, CDR1 is SGHVS and CDR2 FQNEAQ. The CDR3 runs 14 residues. The CDR3 DNA is TGTGCCAGCAGCCCAGGACATGGGAAAGATACGCAGTATTTC. Its translation: CASSPGHGKDTQYF.

A few counts support this clonotype. A read error may explain this, as a much larger clone is one base away. The CDR3 carries no conserved terminal phenylalanine or tryptophan, so it likely arises from a read error. The chain couples TRBV11-2 to TRBJ2-1; D not resolved. This CDR3 contains 13 residues. Germline V gene sequence: CDR1 SGHAT, CDR2 FQNNGV. The CDR3: CARSLNDAYEQFL. CDR3 bases: TGTGCCAGGAGCTTAAATGATGCCTATGAGCAGTTCTTA.

In DNA form, the CDR3 reads TGTGCCAGCAGCCAAACTCCGGGAGCATTAGGTACACAGTATTTT. Its protein is CASSQTPGALGTQYF. This sequence joins TRBV14 and TRBJ2-3; TRBD2 might be the D (6 bases). Trimming removed 2 bases at V and 12 bases at J, with 21 bases between. The CDR3 sequence is 15 residues long. Germline V lookup: CDR1 SGHDN, CDR2 FVKESK.

Note on this clonotype: An end of the junction does not agree with germline; a read error may underlie this. This chain uses TRBV4-2 with TRBJ2-7; 15 bases agree with TRBD2. The CDR3 is 18 amino acids. Germline V gives CDR1 LGHNA, CDR2 YNFKEQ. CDR3 amino acids: CASSGEPGLAGGPHEQYF. The CDR3 DNA reads as TGTGCCAGCAGTGGAGAACCTGGACTAGCGGGAGGGCCACACGAGCAATACTTC.

V is TRBV19 and J is TRBJ1-5; tentatively, D is TRBD1 (6 bases). Germline assignment: CDR1 LNHDA and CDR2 SQIVND (reference sequence). This CDR3 has 15 amino acids. Trimming removed 7 bases at V and 7 bases at J, with 20 bases between. The CDR3 coding sequence is TGTGCCAGTAACCCCCTGGGGGGCTCATCCCAGCCCCAGCATTTT. It translates to CASNPLGGSSQPQHF.

This clonotype was counted a single time. This CDR3 is missing its conserved last phenylalanine or tryptophan, likely due to a read error. V and J are TRBV11-2 and TRBJ1-4; no clear D. V lost 0 bases and J lost 14, with 7 bases in between. Germline values: CDR1 SGHAT, CDR2 FQNNGV. The CDR3 runs to 11 residues. This CDR3 is CASSLEIELFY. CDR3 DNA: TGTGCCAGCAGCTTAGAGATCGAGCTGTTTTAT.

Remarks on this clonotype: The conserved final phenylalanine or tryptophan is absent from the CDR3, which likely points to a read error. The chain employs TRBV12-3 or TRBV12-4 and TRBJ2-7; TRBD1 matches at 11 bases. The CDR3 runs 15 residues. The DNA for the CDR3 is TGCGCCAGCAGTACGGGGACAGGGGGGTCCTACGTGCAGTACTTG. Its protein product is CASSTGTGGSYVQYL.